The 5 T cell receptor beta chains below all came from one sample that was sequenced in a study of early T cells in non-severe SARS-CoV-2 infection (dated by TCRdb to the early 2020s). To prepare the library, 5' RACE was applied. Sequencer: NextSeq 500. TCRdb reran the public reads through fastp at Q25 and MiXCR, keeping productive beta chains. Under each unique CDR3 protein, matching rows form one entry showing the most common genes and DNA. The sample table holds about 90,000 distinct CDR3 sequences, of which roughly 12% were seen once. Together, the top ten hold under 4.5% of the sample. The input for sequencing was whole blood, taken at baseline. These receptor sequences come from an adult who was a healthcare worker with PCR-confirmed SARS-CoV-2 infection or an uninfected control (not recorded which).

This clonotype was detected ten times or more. The chain has TRBV6-6 and TRBJ1-5, with D unclear. Between the trimmed V and J ends, which lost 0 bases and 2 bases, there was a span of 11 bases. Germline V gene lookup returns CDR1 MNHNY and CDR2 SVGAGI (reference sequence). The CDR3 is made up of 16 amino acids. For the CDR3, the DNA is TGTGCCAGCAGTTACTCAGGGCAGGAAGGCAATCAGCCCCAGCATTTT. This encodes CASSYSGQEGNQPQHF.

The chain carries TRBV29-1 and TRBJ1-1; D may be TRBD1 (5 bases). The CDR3 consists of 15 residues. The germline V gene encodes CDR1 SQVTM and CDR2 ANQGSEA. The germline V and J ends were trimmed by 1 base and 0 bases, with 12 bases remaining between them. The CDR3 region is CSVEAPRGMNTEAFF. The CDR3 coding sequence is TGCAGCGTTGAAGCCCCGAGGGGTATGAACACTGAAGCTTTCTTT.

V is TRBV12-3 or TRBV12-4 and J is TRBJ2-3, with 7 bases that match TRBD2. The CDR3 is 16 amino acids. The ends lost 7 bases at V and 4 bases at J; junction bases unmatched: 14. The CDR3 region is CASTRLAGVKADTQYF. Here the CDR3 DNA reads TGTGCCAGCACCCGTCTGGCGGGAGTGAAGGCAGATACGCAGTATTTT.

This clonotype came up a few times. The V gene is TRBV29-1, the J gene TRBJ2-5; the D gene is possibly TRBD2 (6 bases). V dropped 4 bases and J dropped 4 bases, with 13 bases sitting between them. There are 13 residues in the CDR3. The germline CDR1 and CDR2 sequences are SQVTM and ANQGSEA. CDR3 loop: CSVGGTAGETQYF. In DNA form, the CDR3 reads TGCAGCGTTGGAGGGACTGCGGGAGAGACCCAGTACTTC.

In this sample, this clonotype turned up many times. The rearrangement uses TRBV4-2 and TRBJ2-1; no definite D call. Trimming cost V 6 bases and J 5 bases, with 14 bases left between them. Germline V gene data show CDR1 as LGHNA and CDR2 as YNFKEQ. The CDR3 is made up of 14 amino acids. The CDR3 coding sequence is TGTGCCAGCAGACCATCGGCCAGTAACAATGAGCAGTTCTTC. Protein product: CASRPSASNNEQFF.